This TCR beta chain was sequenced in a study of blood T cell repertoires in COVID-19. Turning to the study itself: The samples span acute and convalescent COVID-19 from the United States, Italy and Spain.

This CDR3 has 14 amino acids. CDR1 is MNHNY, CDR2 SVGAGI, per germline (reference sequence). Trimming pared 4 bases from V and 2 bases from J, leaving 8 bases between. Original processing methods: Scientists estimated how many nucleated cells there were by amplifying reference gene primers. Libraries were prepared by immunoSEQ multiplex PCR; TCRdb keeps only in-frame clonotypes and omits some of them. V and J calls and clone size follow that table, whereas D and trimming were derived from the DNA. The sample includes 61,000 or so clones, around 90% of them seen just once. Sequenced sample: peripheral blood. The clonotype originates from a woman of 80 years or more with active COVID-19. This chain joins TRBV6-6 and TRBJ1-4, with TRBD1 as a possible D gene (5 bases). CDR3 nucleotide sequence: TGTGCCAGCAGTTCCAGGGTCACTAATGAAAAACTGTTTTTT. The encoded protein is CASSSRVTNEKLFF.